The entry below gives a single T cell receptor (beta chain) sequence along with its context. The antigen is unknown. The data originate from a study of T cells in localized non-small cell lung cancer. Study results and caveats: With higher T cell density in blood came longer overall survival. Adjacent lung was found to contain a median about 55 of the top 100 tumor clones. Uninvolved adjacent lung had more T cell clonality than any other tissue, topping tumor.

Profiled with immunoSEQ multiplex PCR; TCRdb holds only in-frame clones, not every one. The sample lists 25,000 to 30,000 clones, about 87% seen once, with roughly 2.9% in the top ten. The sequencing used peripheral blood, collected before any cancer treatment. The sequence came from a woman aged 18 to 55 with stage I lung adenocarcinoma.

The CDR3 loop reads CASSSSSGNTGELFF. In DNA form, the CDR3 reads TGTGCCAGCAGCTCCAGTAGCGGGAACACCGGGGAGCTGTTTTTT. The V and J genes are TRBV7-9 and TRBJ2-2; weak D call: TRBD2 (6 bases). Trimming took off 4 bases at V and 1 base at J, with 10 bases between the two ends. CDR1 is SEHNR, CDR2 FQNEAQ, per germline (reference sequence). CDR3 length: 15 residues.